This T cell receptor (beta chain) was captured in a study of monozygotic twins with inflammatory bowel disease. TCRdb processed the 5' RACE reads again and assigns one entry to each CDR3 protein, with no DNA. This table holds around 220,000 distinct CDR3 sequences. The CDR3 extends over 14 amino acids. Germline V CDR1 and CDR2: DFQATT, SNEGSKA (reference sequence). Source material: blood. V usage is TRBV20-1 and J usage is TRBJ2-3. The origin of this receptor is a human donor with ulcerative colitis or Crohn's disease, or a healthy co-twin of an affected twin (not recorded which). The CDR3 sequence: CSAKVLAMKDTQYF.